A selection of T cell receptor beta chains follows, all from one sample in a study of blood T cell repertoires in COVID-19. Sequenced by immunoSEQ multiplex PCR; TCRdb stores in-frame clones only, minus some. The data hold nearly 300,000 clones, with 70% to 85% observed a single time. Specimen: peripheral blood. Every receptor here comes from a human donor with COVID-19, enrolled during active disease. The donor label of this sample is uncertain. The CDR3 runs from the conserved cysteine through the conserved F or W. Fields, in order: V gene, J gene, CDR3 protein.

TRBV18	TRBJ2-3	CASSNGLAGGSDTQYF
TRBV7-3	TRBJ2-2	CASSLGPNNANTGELFF
TRBV28	TRBJ1-2	CASSTSLSFYGYTF
TRBV28	TRBJ2-7	CASSSPGGALYEQYF
TRBV6-2/TRBV6-3	TRBJ2-3	CAGSYGPPSGQAGASTDTQYF
TRBV5-1	TRBJ2-1	CASSLVVAGGSEQFF
TRBV14	TRBJ2-4	CASSQDGGLAGGLAKNIQYF
TRBV7-2	TRBJ1-3	CASSLSLGSGNTIYF
TRBV19	TRBJ1-6	CASSISRDNNSPLHF
TRBV28	TRBJ1-4	CASSLQGVNEKLFF
TRBV7-2	TRBJ1-2	CASSSLTSYGYTF
TRBV28	TRBJ2-1	CASRGDLAVYNEQFF
TRBV7-2	TRBJ2-7	CASSPRGRTYEQYF
TRBV28	TRBJ2-1	CASSLFEGGLNSPNEQFF
TRBV7-8	TRBJ2-7	CASSLNPGVYEQYF
TRBV6-5	TRBJ2-1	CASSKGQTVYNEQFF
TRBV29-1	TRBJ1-1	CSVEGQGATEAFF
TRBV7-3	TRBJ2-1	CASSLMRGYNEQFF
TRBV6-5	TRBJ1-2	CASRFGGRGDGYTF
TRBV5-5	TRBJ1-3	CASGAGLNGNTIYF
TRBV2	TRBJ1-2	CASSDPGTGVYGYTF
TRBV28	TRBJ1-2	CASSSSGVYGYTF
TRBV4-3	TRBJ2-1	CASSQAASSYNEQFF
TRBV30	TRBJ2-3	CAWSQGLYTDTQYF
TRBV4-1	TRBJ1-2	CASSQGKTEPYGYTF
TRBV7-6	TRBJ2-7	CASSLGTGGIGEQYF
TRBV6-5	TRBJ2-2	CASSWRTGNTGELFF
TRBV15	TRBJ2-5	CATSRDRANRGQETQYF
TRBV30	TRBJ2-7	CAWSAWVLAGVVHEQYF
TRBV6-5	TRBJ1-4	CALRRTAFNEKLFF
TRBV5-4	TRBJ1-2	CASSRAGQGEYGYTF
TRBV10-3	TRBJ2-3	CATGRDLADTQYF
TRBV6-2/TRBV6-3	TRBJ2-1	CASSYPGAPGNEQFF
TRBV7-9	TRBJ2-1	CASSQSGSGNNEQFF
TRBV2	TRBJ2-3	CASREGSDTQYF
TRBV5-6	TRBJ2-5	CASSPPGRQPGETQYF
TRBV28	TRBJ2-7	CASSSLGLSSYEQYF
TRBV30	TRBJ2-1	CAWPVSIGTSGRENSYNEQFF
TRBV28	TRBJ1-2	CASSTTTAGYTF
TRBV6-5	TRBJ1-1	CAGDRGLNTEAFF
TRBV3-1/TRBV3-2	TRBJ1-1	CASSNRVAEAFF
TRBV19	TRBJ1-5	CASSIQGESNQPQHF
TRBV19	TRBJ1-1	CASSEALTNTEAFF
TRBV2	TRBJ2-1	CASSEALRDRGPFNEQFF
TRBV29-1	TRBJ1-1	CSVSGTTATEAFF
TRBV6-5	TRBJ2-4	CASSPENIQYF
TRBV2	TRBJ2-7	CASRWGREQYF
TRBV28	TRBJ1-1	CASSDPIGTVNTEAFF